Listed below are T cell receptor beta chains from one sample, sequenced in a study of PD-1 blockade in classical Hodgkin lymphoma. Produced via immunoSEQ multiplex PCR; TCRdb's table is partial and in-frame only. The sample holds more than 55,000 clones; roughly 91% are singletons and the top ten take roughly 5%. The material sequenced was peripheral blood mononuclear cells (PBMCs), taken before the second cycle of nivolumab. The receptors shown here come from a human donor with classical Hodgkin lymphoma. The CDR3 runs from the conserved cysteine through the conserved F or W. Fields, in order: V gene, D gene, J gene, clone size, CDR3 DNA, CDR3 protein. A D gene is named only where the DNA matches it firmly. Some rows have no size entry. The others give once, few or many, or a class for an expanded clone.

V: TRBV5-1
D: TRBD1
J: TRBJ1-1
size: few
DNA: TGCGCCAGCAGCGCCCAGACAGGGGAGTATGCTTTCTTT
CDR3: CASSAQTGEYAFF

V: TRBV18
D: TRBD1
J: TRBJ1-3
size: -
DNA: TGTGCCAGCTCACCACCCGGGACAGGGGGAAGCTCTGGAAACACCATATATTTT
CDR3: CASSPPGTGGSSGNTIYF

V: TRBV5-1
D: -
J: TRBJ1-4
size: -
DNA: TGCGCCAGCAGCGGTATGGGGACGGCTAATGAAAAACTGTTTTTT
CDR3: CASSGMGTANEKLFF

V: TRBV18
D: -
J: TRBJ1-2
size: -
DNA: TGTGCCAGCTCACCATCGGCGGCAGACCCTAACTATGGCTACACCTTC
CDR3: CASSPSAADPNYGYTF

V: TRBV9
D: -
J: TRBJ1-1
size: -
DNA: TGTGCCAGCTCCGCTAGAACCGACCCGAACACTGAAGCTTTCTTT
CDR3: CASSARTDPNTEAFF

V: TRBV20-1
D: TRBD1
J: TRBJ1-6
size: -
DNA: TGCAGTGCTGGGACAGGTCCCCACTTT
CDR3: CSAGTGPHF

V: TRBV5-4
D: -
J: TRBJ2-7
size: -
DNA: TGTGCCAGCGGAAGGGGGGGGCCCGCTCACGAGCAGTACTTC
CDR3: CASGRGGPAHEQYF

V: TRBV7-9
D: TRBD1
J: TRBJ1-1
size: few
DNA: TGTGCCAGCAGCCGGGACAGCAACACTGAAGCTTTCTTT
CDR3: CASSRDSNTEAFF

V: TRBV27
D: -
J: TRBJ2-3
size: once
DNA: TGTGCCAGCAGGGGGATTGGAGGCACAGATACGCAGTATTTT
CDR3: CASRGIGGTDTQYF

V: TRBV5-1
D: -
J: TRBJ1-3
size: -
DNA: TGCGCCAGCAGCTTGGAGGGACTTCTCTCTGGAAACACCATATATTTT
CDR3: CASSLEGLLSGNTIYF

V: TRBV5-1
D: -
J: TRBJ1-1
size: -
DNA: TGCGCCAGCAGCTTGGCCCTGGGAGGGGGAACTGAAGCTTTCTTT
CDR3: CASSLALGGGTEAFF

V: TRBV19
D: -
J: TRBJ2-6
size: -
DNA: TGTGCCAGTAGTATGGAGATCTCTGGGGCCAACGTCCTGACTTTC
CDR3: CASSMEISGANVLTF

V: TRBV7-9
D: -
J: TRBJ1-2
size: -
DNA: TGTGCCAGCAGCTTAGGGCAAACTAACTATGGCTACACCTTC
CDR3: CASSLGQTNYGYTF

V: TRBV6-6
D: -
J: TRBJ2-5
size: -
DNA: TGTGCCAGCAGAAAGGGGGTACAAGAGACCCAGTACTTC
CDR3: CASRKGVQETQYF

V: TRBV27
D: TRBD1
J: TRBJ1-5
size: -
DNA: TGTGCCAGCAGTGGGACAGGGCCCCAATACTTTGGCAATCAGCCCCAGCATTTT
CDR3: CASSGTGPQYFGNQPQHF

V: TRBV6-6
D: -
J: TRBJ1-2
size: -
DNA: TGTGCCAGCAGTTACACTAGAGGACCCTCTAACTATGGCTACACCTTC
CDR3: CASSYTRGPSNYGYTF

V: TRBV7-8
D: -
J: TRBJ1-4
size: -
DNA: TGTGCCAGCAGCTTCCTCGGGCCTCCTAATGAAAAACTGTTTTTT
CDR3: CASSFLGPPNEKLFF

V: TRBV6-5
D: TRBD2
J: TRBJ2-5
size: -
DNA: TGTGCCACCTTTCTACTAGCGGGGGAGCTAGAGACCCAGTACTTC
CDR3: CATFLLAGELETQYF

V: TRBV5-1
D: -
J: TRBJ1-1
size: once
DNA: TGCGCCAGCAGCTTCATCCCCTCGAACACTGAAGCTTTCTTT
CDR3: CASSFIPSNTEAFF

V: TRBV5-1
D: TRBD1
J: TRBJ1-2
size: -
DNA: TGCGCCAGCACCCCGGGACAGGGGACCTACACCTTC
CDR3: CASTPGQGTYTF

V: TRBV19
D: TRBD1
J: TRBJ1-4
size: -
DNA: TGTGCCAGTATGGGTCGGCAGGGGGAAACTAATGAAAAACTGTTTTTT
CDR3: CASMGRQGETNEKLFF

V: TRBV7-9
D: -
J: TRBJ2-7
size: -
DNA: TGTGCCAGCAGCTTCCACGGTGGGGACTACGAGCAGTACTTC
CDR3: CASSFHGGDYEQYF

V: TRBV28
D: TRBD1
J: TRBJ2-7
size: -
DNA: TGTGCCAGCAGTATTAGACAGGGGATACTGGACTACGAGCAGTACTTC
CDR3: CASSIRQGILDYEQYF

V: TRBV18
D: TRBD2
J: TRBJ2-3
size: once
DNA: TGTGCCAGCTCACCAGGCACTAGCGGGGGCACAGATACGCAGTATTTT
CDR3: CASSPGTSGGTDTQYF

V: TRBV5-1
D: -
J: TRBJ2-1
size: -
DNA: TGCGCCAGCAGCTTGGGATTGACAGGCGATGAGCAGTTCTTC
CDR3: CASSLGLTGDEQFF

V: TRBV28
D: -
J: TRBJ1-2
size: -
DNA: TGTGCCAGCAGTACCCGAGTAGGGGTTCTCTATGGCTACACCTTC
CDR3: CASSTRVGVLYGYTF

V: TRBV4-1
D: TRBD2
J: TRBJ2-7
size: -
DNA: TGCGCCAGCAGCCCGGGACTAGCTTCCTACGAGCAGTACTTC
CDR3: CASSPGLASYEQYF

V: TRBV5-1
D: -
J: TRBJ2-1
size: -
DNA: TGCGCCAGCAGCTTGACCACTCCGGGCAATGAGCAGTTCTTC
CDR3: CASSLTTPGNEQFF

V: TRBV6-6
D: TRBD1
J: TRBJ1-2
size: few
DNA: TGTGCCAGCAGCGAAAGGGGACAGGGGGCCTTTGGCTACACCTTC
CDR3: CASSERGQGAFGYTF

V: TRBV5-1
D: -
J: TRBJ2-1
size: once
DNA: TGCGCCAGCAGCGAGGGAAAGGGCGGCCATGAGCAGTTCTTC
CDR3: CASSEGKGGHEQFF

V: TRBV7-3
D: TRBD2
J: TRBJ2-3
size: -
DNA: TGTGCCAGCAGCTCCTCTAGCGGGGGGGCCGGCACAGATACGCAGTATTTT
CDR3: CASSSSSGGAGTDTQYF

V: TRBV2
D: -
J: TRBJ1-2
size: -
DNA: TGTGCCAGCAGTGAAACCCCTATTCCCACTAACTATGGCTACACCTTC
CDR3: CASSETPIPTNYGYTF

V: TRBV25-1
D: -
J: TRBJ2-2
size: -
DNA: TGTGCCAGCAGTCCTACAGGGAACACCGGGGAGCTGTTTTTT
CDR3: CASSPTGNTGELFF

V: TRBV5-1
D: TRBD1
J: TRBJ2-7
size: -
DNA: TGCGCCAGTTTGCCCGGGCCAGGGGGTAACTACGAGCAGTACTTC
CDR3: CASLPGPGGNYEQYF

V: TRBV5-6
D: -
J: TRBJ2-1
size: -
DNA: TGTGCCAGCAGCTTATATTACAATGAGCAGTTCTTC
CDR3: CASSLYYNEQFF

V: TRBV6-5
D: -
J: TRBJ2-1
size: -
DNA: TGTGCCAGCAGGCCCACGGACAGCTACAATGAGCAGTTCTTC
CDR3: CASRPTDSYNEQFF

V: TRBV10-3
D: -
J: TRBJ2-7
size: -
DNA: TGTGCCATCAACGGCGGGGAGAACTACGAGCAGTACTTC
CDR3: CAINGGENYEQYF